This T cell receptor (beta chain) derives from a study of cytomegalovirus exposure and HLA in healthy donors. Study conclusions and caveats: The authors considered a cluster of highly shared sequence variants likely to be a sequencing artifact. In a later analysis, a missense DCLRE1C variant was linked to TCR beta V- and J-gene trimming.

CDR3 size: 14 residues. The germline V gene has CDR1 MDHEN and CDR2 SYDVKM. J lost 6 bases, V lost 5 bases, and 8 bases had no gene match. The PCR used 60 Vbeta and 13 Jbeta primers. Repertoires were generated with immunoSEQ multiplex PCR, while TCRdb's copy carries only in-frame clones and drops some. This table has over 250,000 clones, roughly 85% appearing once. Healthy bone marrow donors formed the donor group. As regards this clone: Its antigen is unknown.

The specimen was PBMCs. J is TRBJ1-1 and V is TRBV28; 8 nucleotides align to TRBD1. This clonotype was obtained from a man aged 35-49 years in good health and CMV-seropositive. Here the CDR3 reads CASSTRTGWAEAFF. The CDR3 DNA is TGTGCCAGCAGTACAAGGACAGGGTGGGCTGAAGCTTTCTTT.